The source of this TCR beta chain is a study of T cell repertoires in cytomegalovirus infection. The CDR3 length is 15 residues. Germline assignment: CDR1 SGDLS and CDR2 YYNGEE. V shed 0 bases and J shed 4 bases, with 13 bases lying between them. TCRdb independently ran MiXCR on the reads; one entry per CDR3 protein. This table holds some 940,000 distinct CDR3 sequences, around 29% found once. A remark on this clonotype: The antigen remains undetermined.

The receptor was isolated from a human donor in good health (CMV status not recorded). Some clones in this sample may be carry-over from other donors' samples. The specimen comprised cultured CD8+ T cells from PBMCs, sampled from culture after CMV antigen stimulation. V and J are TRBV9 and TRBJ2-5; a weak D match, TRBD2 (6 bases). CDR3 bases: TGTGCCAGCAGCGTAGCGACGGGGGTATTAGAGACCCAGTACTTC. This sequence encodes CASSVATGVLETQYF.